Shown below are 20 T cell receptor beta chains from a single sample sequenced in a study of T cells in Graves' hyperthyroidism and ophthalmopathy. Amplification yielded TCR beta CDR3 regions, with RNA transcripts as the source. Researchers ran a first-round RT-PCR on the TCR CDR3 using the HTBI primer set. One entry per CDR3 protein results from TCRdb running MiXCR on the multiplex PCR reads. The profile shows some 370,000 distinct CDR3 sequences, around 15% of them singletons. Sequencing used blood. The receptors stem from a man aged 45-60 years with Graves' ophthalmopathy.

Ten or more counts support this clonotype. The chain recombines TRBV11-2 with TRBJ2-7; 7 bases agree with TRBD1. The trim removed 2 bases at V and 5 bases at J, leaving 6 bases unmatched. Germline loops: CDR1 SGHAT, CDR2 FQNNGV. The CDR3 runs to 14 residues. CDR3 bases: TGTGCCAGCAGCTTAAGGGGGCGCTCGGACGAGCAGTACTTC. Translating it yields CASSLRGRSDEQYF.

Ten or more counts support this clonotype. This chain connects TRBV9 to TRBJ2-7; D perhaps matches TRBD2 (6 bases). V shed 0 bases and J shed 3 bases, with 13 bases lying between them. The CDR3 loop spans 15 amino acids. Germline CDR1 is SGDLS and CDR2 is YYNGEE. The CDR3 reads CASSVVRLAHYEQYF. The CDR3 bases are TGTGCCAGCAGCGTAGTGCGTCTAGCGCACTACGAGCAGTACTTC.

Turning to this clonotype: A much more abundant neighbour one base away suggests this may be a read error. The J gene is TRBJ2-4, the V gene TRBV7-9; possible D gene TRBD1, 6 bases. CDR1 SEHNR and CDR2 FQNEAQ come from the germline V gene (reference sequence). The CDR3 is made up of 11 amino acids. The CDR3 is CVSKEGGLEYF. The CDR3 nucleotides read TGTGTCAGCAAAGAAGGGGGATTGGAGTACTTC.

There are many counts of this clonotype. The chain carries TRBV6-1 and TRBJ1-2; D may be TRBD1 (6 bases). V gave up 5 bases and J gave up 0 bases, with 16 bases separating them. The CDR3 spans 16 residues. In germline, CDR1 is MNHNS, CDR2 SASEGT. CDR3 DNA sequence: TGTGCCAGCAGTCCCAGTGAGGGACACGCTAACTATGGCTACACCTTC. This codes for CASSPSEGHANYGYTF.

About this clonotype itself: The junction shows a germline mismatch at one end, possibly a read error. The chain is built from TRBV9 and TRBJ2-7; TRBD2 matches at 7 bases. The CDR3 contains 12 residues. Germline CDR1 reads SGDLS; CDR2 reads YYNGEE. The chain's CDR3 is CASSSGDYERYF. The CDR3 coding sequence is TGTGCCAGCAGCTCCGGGGACTACGAGCGGTACTTC.

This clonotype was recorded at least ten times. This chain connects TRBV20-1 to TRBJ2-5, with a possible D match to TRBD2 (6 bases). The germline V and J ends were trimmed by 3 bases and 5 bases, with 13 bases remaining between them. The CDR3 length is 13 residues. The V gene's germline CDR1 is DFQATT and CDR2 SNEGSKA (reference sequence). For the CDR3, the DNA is TGCAGTGCTAGGTTGCGGGAAGCGGAGACCCAGTACTTC. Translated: CSARLREAETQYF.

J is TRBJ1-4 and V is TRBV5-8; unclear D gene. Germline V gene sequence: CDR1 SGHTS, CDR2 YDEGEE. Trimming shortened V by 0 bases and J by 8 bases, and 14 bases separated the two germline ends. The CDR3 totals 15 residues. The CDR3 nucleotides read TGTGCCAGCAGCTTGGATGGGATGGGTAACGAAAAACTGTTTTTT. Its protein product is CASSLDGMGNEKLFF.

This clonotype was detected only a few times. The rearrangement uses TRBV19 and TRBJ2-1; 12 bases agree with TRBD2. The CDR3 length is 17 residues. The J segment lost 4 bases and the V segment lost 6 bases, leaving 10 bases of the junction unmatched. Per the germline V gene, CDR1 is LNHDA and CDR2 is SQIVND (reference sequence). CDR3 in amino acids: CASSRDLAGGRYNEQFF. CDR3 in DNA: TGTGCCAGTAGCAGAGATCTAGCGGGAGGGCGGTACAATGAGCAGTTCTTC.

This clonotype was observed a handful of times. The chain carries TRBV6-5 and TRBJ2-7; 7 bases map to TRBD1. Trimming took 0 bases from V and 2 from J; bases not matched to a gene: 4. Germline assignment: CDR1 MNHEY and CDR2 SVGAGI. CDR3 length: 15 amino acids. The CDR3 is CASSYSGTEPYEQYF. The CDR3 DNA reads TGTGCCAGCAGTTACTCGGGGACAGAACCCTACGAGCAGTACTTC.

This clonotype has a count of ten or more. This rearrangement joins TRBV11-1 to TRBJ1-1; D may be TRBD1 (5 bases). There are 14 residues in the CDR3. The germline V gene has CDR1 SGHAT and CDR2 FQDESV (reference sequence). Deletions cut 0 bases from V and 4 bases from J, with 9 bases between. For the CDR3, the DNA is TGTGCCAGCAGCTTAGCCGGGGCCAGCACTGAAGCTTTCTTT. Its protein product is CASSLAGASTEAFF. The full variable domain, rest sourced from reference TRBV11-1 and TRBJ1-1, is EAEVAQSPRYKITEKSQAVAFWCDPISGHATLYWYRQILGQGPELLVQFQDESVVDDSQLPKDRFSAERLKGVDSTLKIQPAELGDSAMYLCASSLAGASTEAFFGQGTRLTVV.

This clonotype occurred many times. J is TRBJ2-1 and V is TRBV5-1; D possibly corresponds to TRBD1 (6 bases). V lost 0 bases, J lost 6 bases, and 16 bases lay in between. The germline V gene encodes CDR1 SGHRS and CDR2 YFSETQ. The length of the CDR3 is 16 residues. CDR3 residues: CASSLDPGTGFNEQFF. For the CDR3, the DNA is TGCGCCAGCAGCTTGGACCCGGGAACAGGGTTCAATGAGCAGTTCTTC.

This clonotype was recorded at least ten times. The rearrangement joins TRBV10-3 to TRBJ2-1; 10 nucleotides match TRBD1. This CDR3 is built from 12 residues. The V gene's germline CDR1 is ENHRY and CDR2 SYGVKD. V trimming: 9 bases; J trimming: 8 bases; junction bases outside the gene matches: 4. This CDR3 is CAIKTGGDEQFF. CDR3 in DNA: TGTGCCATAAAGACAGGGGGCGATGAGCAGTTCTTC.

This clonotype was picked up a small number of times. CDR3 protein: CASSHPGLAGGNNEQFF. The CDR3 bases are TGTGCCAGCAGCCACCCGGGACTAGCGGGGGGAAACAATGAGCAGTTCTTC. The rearrangement links TRBV6-1 to TRBJ2-1, with TRBD2 matching over 15 bases. V was clipped by 6 bases and J by 5 bases; unmatched bases: 8. The CDR3 totals 17 residues. Per the germline V gene, CDR1 is MNHNS and CDR2 is SASEGT.

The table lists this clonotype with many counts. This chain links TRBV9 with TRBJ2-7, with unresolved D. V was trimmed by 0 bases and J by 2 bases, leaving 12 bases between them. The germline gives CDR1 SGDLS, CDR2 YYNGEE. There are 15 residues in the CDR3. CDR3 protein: CASSVGPGHPYEQYF. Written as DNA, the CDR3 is TGTGCCAGCAGCGTAGGCCCGGGTCATCCCTACGAGCAGTACTTC.

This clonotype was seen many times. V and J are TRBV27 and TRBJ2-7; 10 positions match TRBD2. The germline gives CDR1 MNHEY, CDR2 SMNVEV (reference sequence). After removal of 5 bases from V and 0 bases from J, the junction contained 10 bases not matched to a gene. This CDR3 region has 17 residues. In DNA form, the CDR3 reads TGTGCCAGCAGTGCCTCCGGGACTAGCGAGAGCTCCTACGAGCAGTACTTC. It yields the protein CASSASGTSESSYEQYF.

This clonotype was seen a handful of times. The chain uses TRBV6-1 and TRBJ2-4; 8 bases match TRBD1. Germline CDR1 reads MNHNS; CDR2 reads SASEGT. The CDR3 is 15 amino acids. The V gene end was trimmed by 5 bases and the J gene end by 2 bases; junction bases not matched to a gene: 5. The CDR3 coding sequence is TGTGCCAGCAGTTCAGGGGGCGAGACCAAAAACATTCAGTACTTC. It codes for CASSSGGETKNIQYF.

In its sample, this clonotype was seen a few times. CDR3 DNA: TGCAGTGCCCCACAGGGTCCCCAGGGACCCCTCCACTTT. Protein product: CSAPQGPQGPLHF. V and J are TRBV20-1 and TRBJ1-6; a weak D match, TRBD1 (6 bases). V lost 6 bases to trimming and J lost 12 bases, with 18 bases between them. Germline V gives CDR1 DFQATT, CDR2 SNEGSKA (reference sequence). This CDR3 has 13 residues.

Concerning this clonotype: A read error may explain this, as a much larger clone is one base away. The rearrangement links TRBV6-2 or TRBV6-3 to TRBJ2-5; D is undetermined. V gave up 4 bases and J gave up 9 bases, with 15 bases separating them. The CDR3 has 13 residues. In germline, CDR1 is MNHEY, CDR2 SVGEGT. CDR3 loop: CASSSSGVEAQYF. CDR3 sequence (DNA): TGTGCCAGCAGTTCGTCCGGAGTTGAGGCCCAGTACTTC.

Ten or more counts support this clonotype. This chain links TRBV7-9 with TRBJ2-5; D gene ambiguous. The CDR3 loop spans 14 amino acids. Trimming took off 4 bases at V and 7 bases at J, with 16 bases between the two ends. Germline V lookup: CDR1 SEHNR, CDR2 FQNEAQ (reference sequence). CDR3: CASSSVISSGTQYF. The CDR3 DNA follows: TGTGCCAGCAGCTCGGTTATTTCGTCGGGGACCCAGTACTTC.

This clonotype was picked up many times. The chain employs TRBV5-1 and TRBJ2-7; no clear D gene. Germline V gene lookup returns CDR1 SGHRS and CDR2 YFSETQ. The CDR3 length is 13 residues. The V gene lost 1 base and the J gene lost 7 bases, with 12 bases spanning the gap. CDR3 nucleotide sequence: TGCGCCAGCAGCTTGTACGCAGGTTCGGAGCAGTACTTC. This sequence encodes CASSLYAGSEQYF.